Shown below are 30 T cell receptor beta chains from a single sample sequenced in a study of cytomegalovirus exposure and HLA in healthy donors. The repertoire was sequenced with immunoSEQ multiplex PCR; TCRdb's copy has only in-frame clones and lacks some. The table lists around 260,000 clones, roughly 91% of them singletons. The sequenced sample was PBMCs. Receptor source: a woman between 25 and 40 years old in good health and CMV-seronegative.

This clone turned up a few times. The V and J genes are TRBV7-9 and TRBJ2-1, with TRBD2 identical over 11 bases. CDR3 length: 16 amino acids. The J segment lost 0 bases and the V segment lost 5 bases, leaving 3 bases of the junction unmatched. Germline values: CDR1 SEHNR, CDR2 FQNEAQ (reference sequence). CDR3 protein: CASSEGLAASYNEQFF. The CDR3 DNA reads as TGTGCCAGCAGCGAGGGACTAGCGGCCTCCTACAATGAGCAGTTCTTC.

This chain joins TRBV7-2 and TRBJ1-2, with a tentative D call TRBD1 (5 bases). The CDR3 runs 15 residues. V shed 0 bases and J shed 8 bases, with 16 bases lying between them. Per germline, CDR1 SGHTA and CDR2 FQGNSA. CDR3 loop: CASSLAVWGAGGYTF. In nucleotides, the CDR3 is TGTGCCAGCAGCTTAGCGGTGTGGGGCGCGGGGGGCTACACCTTC. The full variable domain, in which reference TRBV7-2 and TRBJ1-2 provide the parts outside the CDR3, is GAGVSQSPSNKVTEKGKDVELRCDPISGHTALYWYRQSLGQGLEFLIYFQGNSAPDKSGLPSDRFSAERTGGSVSTLTIQRTQQEDSAVYLCASSLAVWGAGGYTFGSGTRLTVV.

The rearrangement joins TRBV28 to TRBJ1-3, with D perhaps TRBD1 (6 bases). Germline V gene sequence: CDR1 MDHEN, CDR2 SYDVKM. The length of the CDR3 is 15 residues. V was pared by 5 bases and J by 0 bases, with 11 bases between. The DNA for the CDR3 is TGTGCCAGCAGTGGGACACATAACTCTGGAAACACCATATATTTT. Amino acid sequence: CASSGTHNSGNTIYF.

The J gene is TRBJ2-7, the V gene TRBV15, with TRBD2 matching over 8 bases. Trimming took 1 base from V and 0 from J; bases not matched to a gene: 5. Germline loops: CDR1 LNHNV, CDR2 YYDKDF (reference sequence). This CDR3 contains 16 residues. The CDR3 region has the DNA TGTGCCACCAGCAGAGCCGGGGGGGGGTCCTCCTACGAGCAGTACTTC. Amino acid sequence: CATSRAGGGSSYEQYF.

The V call is TRBV28, the J call TRBJ1-1, with 9 bases matching TRBD1. From germline, CDR1 is MDHEN and CDR2 SYDVKM. The CDR3 has 15 residues. J was trimmed by 3 bases and V by 4 bases; bases with no gene match: 6. CDR3 protein: CASSSQGAEDTEAFF. The DNA for the CDR3 is TGTGCCAGCAGTTCACAGGGGGCGGAGGACACTGAAGCTTTCTTT.

The chain combines TRBV19 with TRBJ2-5; D could derive from TRBD1 or TRBD2 (5 bases each). The germline CDR1 and CDR2 sequences are LNHDA and SQIVND (reference sequence). With 5 bases removed from V and 3 bases from J, the gap between germline ends came to 7 bases. The CDR3 loop spans 12 amino acids. The CDR3 spells CASSWDEETQYF. CDR3 DNA: TGTGCCAGTAGTTGGGACGAAGAGACCCAGTACTTC. Based on the CDR3 plus reference TRBV19 and TRBJ2-5, the full variable domain is DGGITQSPKYLFRKEGQNVTLSCEQNLNHDAMYWYRQDPGQGLRLIYYSQIVNDFQKGDIAEGYSVSREKKESFPLTVTSAQKNPTAFYLCASSWDEETQYFGPGTRLLVL.

This chain links TRBV7-2 with TRBJ2-5; D ambiguous. V was clipped by 3 bases and J by 5 bases, with 10 bases between them. The CDR3 contains 13 residues. CDR1 and CDR2 from the germline V gene are SGHTA and FQGNSA. For the CDR3, the DNA is TGTGCCAGCAGCTTCACAACCGCGGAGACCCAGTACTTC. Translating it yields CASSFTTAETQYF.

The chain has TRBV7-9 and TRBJ2-3; 10 bases line up with TRBD2. There are 17 residues in the CDR3. Per germline, CDR1 SEHNR and CDR2 FQNEAQ (reference sequence). V dropped 1 base and J dropped 3; count of bases not matched to a gene: 7. Here the CDR3 DNA reads TGTGCCAGCAGCTTAGAGTCTAGCGGGAGTGGTACAGATACGCAGTATTTT. Translated, it gives CASSLESSGSGTDTQYF.

The chain couples TRBV19 to TRBJ1-5, with 8 nucleotides matching TRBD1. Losses at the gene ends were 5 bases for V and 7 bases for J; bases not matched to a gene: 4. This CDR3 region has 13 residues. Germline values: CDR1 LNHDA, CDR2 SQIVND (reference sequence). CDR3 bases: TGTGCCAGTAGTTCTCAGGGGGCCCAGCCCCAGCATTTT. Translating gives CASSSQGAQPQHF.

This chain links TRBV11-2 with TRBJ2-7, with 15 nucleotides matching TRBD2. Germline trimming cut 6 bases from V and 3 bases from J; bases unmatched to any gene: 0. CDR1 is SGHAT, CDR2 FQNNGV, per germline. This CDR3 has 14 amino acids. Here the CDR3 reads CASRGLAGGYEQYF. For the CDR3, the DNA is TGTGCCAGCAGGGGACTAGCGGGAGGCTACGAGCAGTACTTC.

The chain uses TRBV7-3 and TRBJ2-7; 7 nucleotides line up with TRBD2. V was pared by 4 bases and J by 2 bases, with 8 bases of the junction left unmatched. This CDR3 has 15 residues. In germline, CDR1 is SGHTA, CDR2 FQGTGA. Here the CDR3 reads CASSSHGGSAYEQYF. CDR3 DNA sequence: TGTGCCAGCAGCTCCCACGGCGGGAGTGCCTACGAGCAGTACTTC.

The genes are TRBV6-1 and TRBJ2-7; the match to TRBD1 covers 10 bases. The length of the CDR3 is 15 residues. The V and J ends lost 2 bases and 6 bases, in that order; junction bases with no gene match: 7. Germline V CDR1 and CDR2: MNHNS, SASEGT. The CDR3 spells CASSEYFDRGLEQYF. The CDR3, as DNA: TGTGCCAGCAGTGAATACTTCGACAGGGGGCTCGAGCAGTACTTC.

The chain couples TRBV14 to TRBJ2-7; TRBD2 matches at 11 bases. The V and J ends lost 4 bases and 3 bases, in that order; junction bases with no gene match: 8. The CDR3 runs 16 residues. Germline V gene sequence: CDR1 SGHDN, CDR2 FVKESK. DNA of the CDR3: TGTGCCAGCAGCCGGGACAGTAGCGGGAGGGGCTACGAGCAGTACTTC. The encoded protein is CASSRDSSGRGYEQYF.

About this clone: Other DNA sequences in the same sample also yield this CDR3. The chain has TRBV11-2 and TRBJ2-7; 7 nucleotides agree with TRBD2. The CDR3 runs to 13 residues. Germline CDR1 is SGHAT and CDR2 is FQNNGV. The J segment lost 3 bases and the V segment lost 3 bases, leaving 2 bases of the junction unmatched. This chain's CDR3 is CASSFGGSYEQYF. The CDR3 nucleotides are TGTGCCAGCAGCTTTGGCGGGAGCTACGAGCAGTACTTC.

This chain connects TRBV11-2 to TRBJ2-5; 10 bases line up with TRBD2. Per germline, CDR1 SGHAT and CDR2 FQNNGV. V was pared by 5 bases and J by 2 bases, with 8 bases of the junction left unmatched. This CDR3 is built from 16 residues. CDR3 amino acids: CASSATPSGRQETQYF. The CDR3 coding sequence is TGTGCCAGCAGCGCAACCCCTAGCGGGAGACAAGAGACCCAGTACTTC.

This clone is a singleton in its sample. The chain combines TRBV27 with TRBJ1-2, with D unclear. Germline assignment: CDR1 MNHEY and CDR2 SMNVEV (reference sequence). This CDR3 spans 13 amino acids. Trimming removed 5 bases from V and 2 bases from J, with 9 bases in between. CDR3 residues: CASSPQQNYGYTF. Written as DNA, the CDR3 is TGTGCCAGCAGTCCACAACAGAACTATGGCTACACCTTC.

The chain recombines TRBV2 with TRBJ2-3; TRBD2 aligns across 9 bases. Per the germline V gene, CDR1 is SNHLY and CDR2 is FYNNEI. The CDR3 consists of 17 residues. J was trimmed by 3 bases and V by 5 bases; bases with no gene match: 12. This CDR3 reads CASSSFGVAGVTDTQYF. CDR3 in DNA: TGTGCCAGCAGTTCCTTTGGAGTAGCGGGGGTTACAGATACGCAGTATTTT.

This clone was seen a single time. The CDR3 nucleotides read TGCGCCAGCAGCAAGGGACTAGCGGAGGATACGCAGTATTTT. It yields the protein CASSKGLAEDTQYF. The V gene is TRBV5-1, the J gene TRBJ2-3, with 11 bases matching TRBD2. Germline V gene sequence: CDR1 SGHRS, CDR2 YFSETQ. The CDR3 has 14 residues. With 4 bases clipped from V and 6 bases from J, the junction kept 4 bases outside the gene matches.

This chain joins TRBV4-2 and TRBJ2-7, with TRBD1 matching over 12 bases. Looked up from germline, CDR1 is LGHNA and CDR2 is YNFKEQ. This CDR3 has 22 residues. J was trimmed by 0 bases and V by 1 base; bases with no gene match: 19. The CDR3 DNA reads TGTGCCAGCAGCCAAGTCGGGACAGGGGGCAAAATGAGCAGCGGTCCCTCCTACGAGCAGTACTTC. It yields the protein CASSQVGTGGKMSSGPSYEQYF.

The V call is TRBV19, the J call TRBJ2-2, with TRBD1 identical over 7 bases. The CDR3 totals 15 residues. V dropped 8 bases and J dropped 0; count of bases not matched to a gene: 6. CDR1 and CDR2 (germline): LNHDA, SQIVND (reference sequence). CDR3 residues: CASGKGQTNTGELFF. The CDR3 nucleotides are TGTGCCAGTGGAAAGGGACAGACGAACACCGGGGAGCTGTTTTTT.

The chain is built from TRBV7-3 and TRBJ2-5; perhaps D is TRBD1 or TRBD2 (6 bases each). Germline loops: CDR1 SGHTA, CDR2 FQGTGA. CDR3 length: 13 amino acids. Trimming removed 6 bases at V and 7 bases at J, with 15 bases between. This CDR3 is CASSDGGPGTQYF. The CDR3 coding sequence is TGTGCCAGCAGTGACGGGGGCCCGGGGACCCAGTACTTC.

This clone was detected only once. The CDR3 region is CASSFRTSGSSYNEQFF. The CDR3 DNA sequence: TGTGCCAGCAGCTTTAGGACTAGCGGGAGCTCCTACAATGAGCAGTTCTTC. The chain carries TRBV7-6 and TRBJ2-1, with 13 nucleotides matching TRBD2. This CDR3 spans 17 amino acids. V shed 3 bases, J shed 0 bases, and the junction held 2 bases outside the gene matches. Germline V gene sequence: CDR1 SGHVS, CDR2 FNYEAQ.

This clone was detected only a few times. V is TRBV11-3 and J is TRBJ2-3; D is perhaps TRBD2 (5 bases). The germline gives CDR1 SGHNT, CDR2 YENEEA. Trimming stripped 1 base from V and 0 bases from J, with 8 bases between. The CDR3 runs 15 residues. CDR3 sequence: CASSLASPSTDTQYF. The CDR3, as DNA: TGTGCCAGCAGCTTAGCTAGCCCTAGCACAGATACGCAGTATTTT.

This CDR3 reads CASSLNTLRTEAFF. The CDR3 nucleotides read TGTGCCAGCAGTTTAAACACCCTAAGAACTGAAGCTTTCTTT. V and J are TRBV27 and TRBJ1-1, with D unclear. Germline assignment: CDR1 MNHEY and CDR2 SMNVEV (reference sequence). There are 14 residues in the CDR3. Between the trimmed V and J ends, which lost 2 bases and 5 bases, there was a span of 12 bases.

The chain recombines TRBV27 with TRBJ2-7; TRBD2 aligns across 7 bases. CDR3 length: 15 amino acids. The V gene end was trimmed by 6 bases and the J gene end by 2 bases; junction bases not matched to a gene: 10. Looked up from germline, CDR1 is MNHEY and CDR2 is SMNVEV (reference sequence). The chain's CDR3 is CASSPQSGIPYEQYF. DNA for the CDR3: TGTGCCAGCAGCCCACAGAGCGGGATACCCTACGAGCAGTACTTC.

This sequence joins TRBV6-5 and TRBJ2-5; D is possibly TRBD2 (5 bases). This CDR3 is built from 13 residues. V lost 2 bases to trimming and J lost 3 bases, with 7 bases between them. Germline CDR1 is MNHEY and CDR2 is SVGAGI. The CDR3 here is CASSYPGKETQYF. CDR3 DNA: TGTGCCAGCAGTTACCCCGGGAAAGAGACCCAGTACTTC.

V is TRBV5-1 and J is TRBJ2-5; TRBD2 matches 8 bases. The CDR3 covers 16 residues. V gave up 0 bases and J gave up 1 base; unmatched junction bases: 5. Germline assignment: CDR1 SGHRS and CDR2 YFSETQ. The CDR3 DNA reads TGCGCCAGCAGCTTGGACCTAAGCGGGAGCCAAGAGACCCAGTACTTC. Its translation is CASSLDLSGSQETQYF.

V gene TRBV28 combines with J gene TRBJ2-7; the match to TRBD1 covers 9 bases. From germline, CDR1 is MDHEN and CDR2 SYDVKM. The V gene end was trimmed by 4 bases and the J gene end by 0 bases; junction bases not matched to a gene: 7. CDR3 size: 16 residues. Here the CDR3 DNA reads TGTGCCAGCAGTTATCCGGGACAGGGACTCTCCTACGAGCAGTACTTC. Residues: CASSYPGQGLSYEQYF.

The CDR3 loop reads CASTPGTYAGELFF. The CDR3 nucleotides are TGTGCCAGCACTCCCGGCACATACGCCGGGGAGCTGTTTTTT. This chain uses TRBV7-2 with TRBJ2-2; D unclear. Per germline, CDR1 SGHTA and CDR2 FQGNSA. The CDR3 loop spans 14 amino acids. The V end was cut by 7 bases, the J end by 6 bases, with 15 bases between.

This clone was seen a single time. V gene TRBV27 combines with J gene TRBJ2-7; TRBD2 is a possible D gene (5 bases). V lost 0 bases to trimming and J lost 4 bases, with 10 bases between them. The germline gives CDR1 MNHEY, CDR2 SMNVEV (reference sequence). CDR3 length equals 14 residues. The CDR3 DNA sequence: TGTGCCAGCAGTTTATCGCTAGCCTCATACGAGCAGTACTTC. Translating gives CASSLSLASYEQYF.